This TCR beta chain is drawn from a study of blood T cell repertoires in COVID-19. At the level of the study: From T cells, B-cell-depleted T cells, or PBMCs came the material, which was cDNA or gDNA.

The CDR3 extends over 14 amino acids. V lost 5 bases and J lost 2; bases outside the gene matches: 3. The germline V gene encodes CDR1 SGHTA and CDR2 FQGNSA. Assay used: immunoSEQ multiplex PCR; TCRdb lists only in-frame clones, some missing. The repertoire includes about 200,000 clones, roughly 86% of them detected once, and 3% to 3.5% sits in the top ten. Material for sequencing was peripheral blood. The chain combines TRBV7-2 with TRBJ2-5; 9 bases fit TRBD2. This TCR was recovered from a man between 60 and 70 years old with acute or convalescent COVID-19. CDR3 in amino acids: CASSQGLAQETQYF. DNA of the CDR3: TGTGCCAGCAGCCAGGGACTAGCACAAGAGACCCAGTACTTC.